Reported below is one T cell receptor (beta chain). The record originates from a study of T cell changes during pregnancy in multiple sclerosis. Only in-frame clones appear in the TCRdb table, and some are missing; sequencing was by immunoSEQ multiplex PCR. The table has about 42,000 clones, approximately 96% seen once; the top ten hold roughly 0.8%. CDR1 MNHEY and CDR2 SMNVEV come from the germline V gene (reference sequence). Trimming took 3 bases from V and 1 from J, leaving 16 bases between them. The CDR3 extends over 17 amino acids. The clonotype originates from a female donor with multiple sclerosis, enrolled in a pregnancy study. The source was peripheral blood, collected in the second trimester of pregnancy. The gene calls are TRBV27 and TRBJ2-1, with D maybe TRBD2 (7 bases). The CDR3 region is CASSFRLGGGSYNEQFF. The CDR3, as DNA: TGTGCCAGCAGTTTCCGGCTAGGGGGGGGGTCCTACAATGAGCAGTTCTTC.